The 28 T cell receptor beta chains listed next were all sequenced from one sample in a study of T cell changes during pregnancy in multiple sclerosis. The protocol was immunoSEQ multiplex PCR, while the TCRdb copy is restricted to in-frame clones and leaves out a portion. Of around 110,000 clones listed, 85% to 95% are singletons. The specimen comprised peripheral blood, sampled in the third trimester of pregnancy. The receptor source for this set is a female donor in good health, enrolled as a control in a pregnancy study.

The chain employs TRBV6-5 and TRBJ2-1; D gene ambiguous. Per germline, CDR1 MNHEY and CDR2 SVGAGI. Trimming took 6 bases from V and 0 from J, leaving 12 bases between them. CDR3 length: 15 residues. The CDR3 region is CASSPGPRSYNEQFF. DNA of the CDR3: TGTGCCAGCAGCCCTGGGCCACGCTCCTACAATGAGCAGTTCTTC.

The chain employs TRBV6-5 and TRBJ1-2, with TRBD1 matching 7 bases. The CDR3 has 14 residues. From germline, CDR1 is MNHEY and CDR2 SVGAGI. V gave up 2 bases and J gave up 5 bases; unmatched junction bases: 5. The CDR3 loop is CASSYGGTEYGYTF. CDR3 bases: TGTGCCAGCAGTTACGGGGGGACAGAATATGGCTACACCTTC.

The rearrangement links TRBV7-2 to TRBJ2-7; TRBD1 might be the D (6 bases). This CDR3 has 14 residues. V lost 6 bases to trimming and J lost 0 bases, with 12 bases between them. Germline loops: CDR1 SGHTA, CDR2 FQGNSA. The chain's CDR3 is CASSSGVVSYEQYF. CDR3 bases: TGTGCCAGCAGTTCAGGGGTCGTCTCCTACGAGCAGTACTTC.

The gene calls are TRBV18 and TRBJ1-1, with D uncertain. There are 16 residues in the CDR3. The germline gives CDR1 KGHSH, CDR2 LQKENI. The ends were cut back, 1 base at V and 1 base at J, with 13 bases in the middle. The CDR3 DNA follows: TGTGCCAGCTCACCACTGCCAGGCGGAGGGAACACTGAAGCTTTCTTT. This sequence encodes CASSPLPGGGNTEAFF. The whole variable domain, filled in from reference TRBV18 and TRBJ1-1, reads NAGVMQNPRHLVRRRGQEARLRCSPMKGHSHVYWYRQLPEEGLKFMVYLQKENIIDESGMPKERFSAEFPKEGPSILRIQQVVRGDSAAYFCASSPLPGGGNTEAFFGQGTRLTVV.

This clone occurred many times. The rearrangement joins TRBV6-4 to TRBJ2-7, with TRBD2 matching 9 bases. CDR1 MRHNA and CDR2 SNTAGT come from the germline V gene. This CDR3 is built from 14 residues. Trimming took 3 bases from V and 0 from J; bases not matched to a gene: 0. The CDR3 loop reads CASSERGGSYEQYF. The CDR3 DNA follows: TGTGCCAGCAGTGAGCGGGGGGGCTCCTACGAGCAGTACTTC.

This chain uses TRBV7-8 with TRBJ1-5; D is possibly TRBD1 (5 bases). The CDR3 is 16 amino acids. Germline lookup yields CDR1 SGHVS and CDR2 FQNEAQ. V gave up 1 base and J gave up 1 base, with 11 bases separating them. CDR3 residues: CASSLEGLKSNQPQHF. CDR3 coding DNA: TGTGCCAGCAGCTTAGAGGGGCTAAAAAGCAATCAGCCCCAGCATTTT.

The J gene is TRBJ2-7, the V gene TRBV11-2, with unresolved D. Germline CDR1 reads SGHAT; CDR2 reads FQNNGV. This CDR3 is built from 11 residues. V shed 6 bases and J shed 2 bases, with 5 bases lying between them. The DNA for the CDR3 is TGTGCCAGCAGAGAGGCCTACGAGCAGTACTTC. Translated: CASREAYEQYF.

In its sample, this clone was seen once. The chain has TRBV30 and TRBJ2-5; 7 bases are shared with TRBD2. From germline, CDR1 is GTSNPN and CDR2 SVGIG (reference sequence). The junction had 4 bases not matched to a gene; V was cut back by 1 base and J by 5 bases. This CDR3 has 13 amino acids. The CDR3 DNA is TGTGCCTGGAGTGGTTGGGAGGGGGAGACCCAGTACTTC. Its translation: CAWSGWEGETQYF. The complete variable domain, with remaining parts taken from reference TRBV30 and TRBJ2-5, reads SQTIHQWPATLVQPVGSPLSLECTVEGTSNPNLYWYRQAAGRGLQLLFYSVGIGQISSEVPQNLSASRPQDRQFILSSKKLLLSDSGFYLCAWSGWEGETQYFGPGTRLLVL.

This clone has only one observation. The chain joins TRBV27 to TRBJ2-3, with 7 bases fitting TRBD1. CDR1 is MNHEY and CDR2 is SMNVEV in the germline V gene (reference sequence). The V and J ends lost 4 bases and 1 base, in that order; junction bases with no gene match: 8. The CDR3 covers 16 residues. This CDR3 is CASSSFFQGGTDTQYF. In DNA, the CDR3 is TGTGCCAGCAGTTCTTTCTTCCAGGGGGGCACAGATACGCAGTATTTT.

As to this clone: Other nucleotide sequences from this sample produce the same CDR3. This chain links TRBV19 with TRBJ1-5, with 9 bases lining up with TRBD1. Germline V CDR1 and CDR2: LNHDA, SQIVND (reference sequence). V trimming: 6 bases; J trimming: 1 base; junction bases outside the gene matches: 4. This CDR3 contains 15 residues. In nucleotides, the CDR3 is TGTGCCAGTAGGCCGGGACAGGGCAGCAATCAGCCCCAGCATTTT. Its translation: CASRPGQGSNQPQHF.

The chain's CDR3 is CASSLSIWTEQFF. DNA for the CDR3: TGTGCCAGCAGTTTATCGATTTGGACAGAGCAGTTCTTC. The rearrangement joins TRBV27 to TRBJ2-1, with a possible D match to TRBD1 (5 bases). The CDR3 spans 13 residues. CDR1 and CDR2 (germline): MNHEY, SMNVEV (reference sequence). Trimming shortened V by 0 bases and J by 10 bases, and 10 bases separated the two germline ends.

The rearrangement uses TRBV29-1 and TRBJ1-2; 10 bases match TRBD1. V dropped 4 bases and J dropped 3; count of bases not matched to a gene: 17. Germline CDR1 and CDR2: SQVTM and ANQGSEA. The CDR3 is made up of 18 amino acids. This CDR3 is CSVGRQGAIQRPDYGYTF. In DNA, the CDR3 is TGCAGCGTTGGCCGACAGGGGGCGATCCAACGCCCGGACTATGGCTACACCTTC.

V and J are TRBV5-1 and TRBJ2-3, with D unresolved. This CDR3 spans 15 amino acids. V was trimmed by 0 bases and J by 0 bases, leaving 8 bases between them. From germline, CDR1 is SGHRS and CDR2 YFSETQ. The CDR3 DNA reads TGCGCCAGCAGCTTGGATGGTACTAGCACAGATACGCAGTATTTT. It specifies CASSLDGTSTDTQYF.

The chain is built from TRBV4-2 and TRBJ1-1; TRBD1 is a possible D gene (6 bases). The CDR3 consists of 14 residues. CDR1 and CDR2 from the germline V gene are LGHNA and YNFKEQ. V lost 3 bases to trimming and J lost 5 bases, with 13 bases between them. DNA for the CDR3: TGTGCCAGCAGCCAGGGCGGCACAGGGACTGAAGCTTTCTTT. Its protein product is CASSQGGTGTEAFF.

CDR3 DNA: TGTGCCAGCAGCAAAGATACAGGGGGTGGGGAAAAACTGTTTTTT. Translation gives CASSKDTGGGEKLFF. This chain joins TRBV7-2 and TRBJ1-4, with 8 positions matching TRBD1. CDR1 and CDR2 (germline): SGHTA, FQGNSA. V shed 5 bases and J 8 bases; nucleotides not matched to a gene: 10. This CDR3 is 15 amino acids long.

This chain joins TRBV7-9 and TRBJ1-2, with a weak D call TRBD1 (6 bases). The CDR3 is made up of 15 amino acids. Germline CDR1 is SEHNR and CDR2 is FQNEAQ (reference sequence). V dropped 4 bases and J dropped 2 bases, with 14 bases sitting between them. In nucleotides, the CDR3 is TGTGCCAGCAGCTGGGACACTCAGACCAACTATGGCTACACCTTC. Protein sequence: CASSWDTQTNYGYTF.

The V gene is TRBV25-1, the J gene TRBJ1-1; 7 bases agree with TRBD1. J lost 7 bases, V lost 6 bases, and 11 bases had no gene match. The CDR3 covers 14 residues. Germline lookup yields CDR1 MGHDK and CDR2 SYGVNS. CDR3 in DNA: TGTGCCAGCAGCCAACAGGGGCTAAAGGGTGAAGCTTTCTTT. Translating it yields CASSQQGLKGEAFF.

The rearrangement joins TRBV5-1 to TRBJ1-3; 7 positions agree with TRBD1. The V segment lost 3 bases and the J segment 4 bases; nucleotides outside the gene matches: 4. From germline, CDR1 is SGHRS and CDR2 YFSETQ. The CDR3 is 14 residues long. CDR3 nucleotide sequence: TGCGCCAGCAGCTCGACAGGGTTGGGAAACACCATATATTTT. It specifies CASSSTGLGNTIYF.

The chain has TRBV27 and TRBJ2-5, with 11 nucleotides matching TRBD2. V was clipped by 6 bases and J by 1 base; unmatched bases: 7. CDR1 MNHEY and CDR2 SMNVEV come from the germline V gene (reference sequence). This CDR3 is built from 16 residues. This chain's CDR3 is CASSVGTSGGQETQYF. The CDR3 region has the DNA TGTGCCAGCAGCGTCGGAACTAGCGGGGGCCAAGAGACCCAGTACTTC.

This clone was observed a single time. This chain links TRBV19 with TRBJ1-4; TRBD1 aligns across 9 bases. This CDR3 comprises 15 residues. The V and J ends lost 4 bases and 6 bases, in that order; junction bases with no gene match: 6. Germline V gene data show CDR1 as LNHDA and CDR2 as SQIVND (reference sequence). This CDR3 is CASSTMTGGDEKLFF. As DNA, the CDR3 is TGTGCCAGTAGTACCATGACAGGGGGGGATGAAAAACTGTTTTTT.

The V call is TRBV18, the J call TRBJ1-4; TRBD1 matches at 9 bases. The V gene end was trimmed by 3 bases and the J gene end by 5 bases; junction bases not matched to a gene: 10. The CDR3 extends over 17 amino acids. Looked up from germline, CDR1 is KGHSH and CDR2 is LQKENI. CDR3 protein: CASSPGTGIPQNEKLFF. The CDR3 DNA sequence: TGTGCCAGCTCACCCGGGACAGGGATCCCCCAAAATGAAAAACTGTTTTTT.

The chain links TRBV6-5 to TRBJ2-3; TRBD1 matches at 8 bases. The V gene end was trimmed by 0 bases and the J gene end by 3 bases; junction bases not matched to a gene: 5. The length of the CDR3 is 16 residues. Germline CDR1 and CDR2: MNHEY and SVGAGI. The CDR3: CASSYSMGTGTDTQYF. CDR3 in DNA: TGTGCCAGCAGTTACTCGATGGGGACAGGTACAGATACGCAGTATTTT.

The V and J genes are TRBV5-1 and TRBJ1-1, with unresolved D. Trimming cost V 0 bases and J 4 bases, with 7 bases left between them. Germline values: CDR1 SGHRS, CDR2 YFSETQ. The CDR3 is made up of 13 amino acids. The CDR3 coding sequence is TGCGCCAGCAGCTTGGCGTCTCTCACTGAAGCTTTCTTT. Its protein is CASSLASLTEAFF.

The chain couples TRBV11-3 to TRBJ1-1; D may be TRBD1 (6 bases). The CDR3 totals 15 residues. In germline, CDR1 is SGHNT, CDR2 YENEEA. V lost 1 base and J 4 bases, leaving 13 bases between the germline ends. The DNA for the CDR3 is TGTGCCAGCAGCTTAGGGGGGGGCGCGAGCACTGAAGCTTTCTTT. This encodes CASSLGGGASTEAFF.

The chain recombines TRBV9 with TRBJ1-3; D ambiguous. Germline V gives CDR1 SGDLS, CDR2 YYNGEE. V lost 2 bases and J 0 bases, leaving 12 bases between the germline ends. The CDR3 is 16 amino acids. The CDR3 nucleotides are TGTGCCAGCAGCGTTGGGCAGCTACTCTCTGGAAACACCATATATTTT. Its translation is CASSVGQLLSGNTIYF.

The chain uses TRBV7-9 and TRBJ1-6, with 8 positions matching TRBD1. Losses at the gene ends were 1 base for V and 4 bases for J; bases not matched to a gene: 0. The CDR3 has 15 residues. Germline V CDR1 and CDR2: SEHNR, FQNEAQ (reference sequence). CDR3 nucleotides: TGTGCCAGCAGCTTAGGACAGGGGTATAATTCACCCCTCCACTTT. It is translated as CASSLGQGYNSPLHF. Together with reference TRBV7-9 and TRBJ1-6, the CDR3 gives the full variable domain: DTGVSQNPRHKITKRGQNVTFRCDPISEHNRLYWYRQTLGQGPEFLTYFQNEAQLEKSRLLSDRFSAERPKGSFSTLEIQRTEQGDSAMYLCASSLGQGYNSPLHFGNGTRLTVT.

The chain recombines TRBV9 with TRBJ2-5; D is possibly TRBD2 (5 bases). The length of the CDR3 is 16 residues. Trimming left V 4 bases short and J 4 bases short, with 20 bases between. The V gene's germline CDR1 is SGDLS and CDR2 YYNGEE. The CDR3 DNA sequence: TGTGCCAGCAGCTTAGGAGGCGGTTTGGGTTCAGAGACCCAGTACTTC. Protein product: CASSLGGGLGSETQYF.

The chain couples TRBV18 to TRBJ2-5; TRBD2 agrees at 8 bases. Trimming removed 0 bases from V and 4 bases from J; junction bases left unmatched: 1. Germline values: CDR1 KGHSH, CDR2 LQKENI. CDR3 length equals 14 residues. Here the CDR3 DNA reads TGTGCCAGCTCACCACCGGGACTAGGAGAGACCCAGTACTTC. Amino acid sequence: CASSPPGLGETQYF.